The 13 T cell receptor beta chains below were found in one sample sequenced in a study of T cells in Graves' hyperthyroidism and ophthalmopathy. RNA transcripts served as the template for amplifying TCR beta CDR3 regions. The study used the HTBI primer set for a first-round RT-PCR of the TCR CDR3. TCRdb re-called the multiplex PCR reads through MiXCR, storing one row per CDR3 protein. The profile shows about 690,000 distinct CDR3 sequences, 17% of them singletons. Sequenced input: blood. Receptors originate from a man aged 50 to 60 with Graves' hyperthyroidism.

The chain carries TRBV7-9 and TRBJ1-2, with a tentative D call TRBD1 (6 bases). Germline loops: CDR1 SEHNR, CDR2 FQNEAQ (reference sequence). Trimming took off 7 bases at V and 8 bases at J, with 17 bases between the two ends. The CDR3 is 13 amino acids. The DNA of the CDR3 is TGTGCCAGCACCGCGACAGGCAATGGGGGCTACACCTTC. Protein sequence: CASTATGNGGYTF.

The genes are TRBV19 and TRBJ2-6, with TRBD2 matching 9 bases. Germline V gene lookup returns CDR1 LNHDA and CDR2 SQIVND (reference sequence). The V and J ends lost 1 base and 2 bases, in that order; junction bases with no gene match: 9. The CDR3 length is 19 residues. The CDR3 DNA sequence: TGTGCCAGTAGTATAGGCCCCCGTAGCGGGAGAGCTGGGGCCAACGTCCTGACTTTC. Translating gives CASSIGPRSGRAGANVLTF.

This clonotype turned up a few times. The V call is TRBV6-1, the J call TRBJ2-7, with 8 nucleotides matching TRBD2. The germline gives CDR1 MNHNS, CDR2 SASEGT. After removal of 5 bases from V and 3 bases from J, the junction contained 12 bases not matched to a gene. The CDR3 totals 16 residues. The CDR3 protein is CASSLYPTREGYEQYF. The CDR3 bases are TGTGCCAGCAGTCTCTACCCGACTCGGGAGGGCTACGAGCAGTACTTC.

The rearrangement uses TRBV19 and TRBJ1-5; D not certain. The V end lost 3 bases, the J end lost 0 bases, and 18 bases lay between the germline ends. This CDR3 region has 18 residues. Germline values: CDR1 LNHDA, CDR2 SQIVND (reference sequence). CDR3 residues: CASSIMMNREYSNQPQHF. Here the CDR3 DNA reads TGTGCCAGTAGTATTATGATGAATCGGGAGTATAGCAATCAGCCCCAGCATTTT.

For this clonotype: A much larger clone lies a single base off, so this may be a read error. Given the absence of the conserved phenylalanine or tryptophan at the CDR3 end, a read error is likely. The CDR3 reads CASSLWTGGRGTDTQYI. In DNA form, the CDR3 reads TGCGCCAGCAGCTTGTGGACGGGAGGGCGCGGCACAGATACGCAGTATATT. This sequence joins TRBV5-1 and TRBJ2-3; 8 positions match TRBD2. V was pared by 1 base and J by 1 base, with 8 bases of the junction left unmatched. Looked up from germline, CDR1 is SGHRS and CDR2 is YFSETQ. This CDR3 has 17 residues.

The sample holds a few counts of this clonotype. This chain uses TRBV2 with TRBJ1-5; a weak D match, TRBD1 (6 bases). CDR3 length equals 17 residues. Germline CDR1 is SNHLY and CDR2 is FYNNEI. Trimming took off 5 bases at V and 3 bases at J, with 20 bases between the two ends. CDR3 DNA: TGTGCCAGCAGTTCCCTTGACAGGCGAGGGGACAATCAGCCCCAGCATTTT. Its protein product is CASSSLDRRGDNQPQHF.

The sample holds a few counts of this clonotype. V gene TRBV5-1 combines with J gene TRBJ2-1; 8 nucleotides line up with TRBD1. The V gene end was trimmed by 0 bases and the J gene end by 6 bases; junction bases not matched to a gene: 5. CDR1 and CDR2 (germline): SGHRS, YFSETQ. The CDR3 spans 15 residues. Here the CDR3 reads CASSLGTGSGNEQFF. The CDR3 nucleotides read TGCGCCAGCAGCTTGGGGACAGGGTCTGGCAATGAGCAGTTCTTC.

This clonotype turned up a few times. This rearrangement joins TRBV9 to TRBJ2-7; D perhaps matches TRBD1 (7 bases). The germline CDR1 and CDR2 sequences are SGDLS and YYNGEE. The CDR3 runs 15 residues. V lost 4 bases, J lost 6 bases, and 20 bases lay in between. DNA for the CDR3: TGTGCCAGCAGCCCCAGTTCAGGGGGGTATGGCGAGCAGTACTTC. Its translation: CASSPSSGGYGEQYF.

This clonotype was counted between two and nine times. CDR3 nucleotide sequence: TGTGCCAGCAGAAGGACAGGGGGAGACTATGGCTACACCTTC. Translation gives CASRRTGGDYGYTF. The chain is built from TRBV6-1 and TRBJ1-2, with 10 bases matching TRBD1. With 6 bases clipped from V and 3 bases from J, the junction kept 4 bases outside the gene matches. The CDR3 covers 14 residues. Germline CDR1 is MNHNS and CDR2 is SASEGT.

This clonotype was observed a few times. The CDR3 here is CASSITGSGGEAFF. For the CDR3, the DNA is TGTGCCAGTAGTATCACAGGGAGTGGTGGTGAAGCTTTCTTT. This chain uses TRBV19 with TRBJ1-1, with a weak D call TRBD1 (6 bases). This CDR3 comprises 14 residues. With 3 bases removed from V and 7 bases from J, the gap between germline ends came to 15 bases. Germline assignment: CDR1 LNHDA and CDR2 SQIVND (reference sequence).

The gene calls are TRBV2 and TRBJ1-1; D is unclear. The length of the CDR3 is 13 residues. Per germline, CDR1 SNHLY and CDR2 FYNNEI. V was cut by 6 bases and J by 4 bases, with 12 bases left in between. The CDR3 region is CASRRGWSTEAFF. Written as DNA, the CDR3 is TGTGCCAGCAGACGGGGTTGGAGCACTGAAGCTTTCTTT.

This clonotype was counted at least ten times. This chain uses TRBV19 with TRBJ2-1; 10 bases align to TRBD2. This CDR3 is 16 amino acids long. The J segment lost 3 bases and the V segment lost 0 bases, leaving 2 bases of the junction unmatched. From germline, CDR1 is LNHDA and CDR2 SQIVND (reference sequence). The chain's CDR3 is CASSIDWTSGYNEQFF. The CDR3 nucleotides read TGTGCCAGTAGTATAGATTGGACTAGCGGCTACAATGAGCAGTTCTTC.

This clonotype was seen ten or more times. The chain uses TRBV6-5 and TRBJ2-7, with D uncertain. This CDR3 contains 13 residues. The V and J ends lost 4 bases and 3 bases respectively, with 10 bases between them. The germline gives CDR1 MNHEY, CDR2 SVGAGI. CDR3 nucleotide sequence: TGTGCCAGCAGTTTACTGGATAACTACGAGCAGTACTTC. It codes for CASSLLDNYEQYF.